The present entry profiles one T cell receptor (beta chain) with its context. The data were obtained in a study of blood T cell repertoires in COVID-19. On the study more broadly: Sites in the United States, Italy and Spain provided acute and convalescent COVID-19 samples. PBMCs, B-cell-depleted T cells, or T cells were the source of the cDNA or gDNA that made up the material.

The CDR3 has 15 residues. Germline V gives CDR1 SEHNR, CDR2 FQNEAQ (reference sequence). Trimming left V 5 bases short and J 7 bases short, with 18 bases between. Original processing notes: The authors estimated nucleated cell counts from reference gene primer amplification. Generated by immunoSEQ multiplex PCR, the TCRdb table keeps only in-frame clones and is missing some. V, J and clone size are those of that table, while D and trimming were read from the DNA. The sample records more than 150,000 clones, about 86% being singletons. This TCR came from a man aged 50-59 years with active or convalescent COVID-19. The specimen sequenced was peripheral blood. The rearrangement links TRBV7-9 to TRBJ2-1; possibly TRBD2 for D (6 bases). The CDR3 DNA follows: TGTGCCAGCAGCCGTTCTTCCCGGGAGAAGAATGAGCAGTTCTTC. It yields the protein CASSRSSREKNEQFF. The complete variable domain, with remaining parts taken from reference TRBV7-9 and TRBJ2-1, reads DTGVSQNPRHKITKRGQNVTFRCDPISEHNRLYWYRQTLGQGPEFLTYFQNEAQLEKSRLLSDRFSAERPKGSFSTLEIQRTEQGDSAMYLCASSRSSREKNEQFFGPGTRLTVL.